This T cell receptor (beta chain) appears in the sequencing data of a study of OX40 agonist ivuxolimab in advanced cancers. Study at large: Each dose-escalation patient presented with hepatocellular carcinoma, melanoma, renal cell or head and neck cancer. Prior therapy, whether anti-PD-1, anti-PD-L1 or anti-CTLA-4, was allowed, and 35% to 40% had some. Study results and caveats: On average, CD8+ T cells showed a greater number of expanded clones than CD4+. Partial responders dosed at 0.1-3.0 mg/kg displayed clonal expansion ranking among the lowest.

Germline assignment: CDR1 SEHNR and CDR2 FQNEAQ (reference sequence). The V end lost 2 bases, the J end lost 3 bases, and 13 bases lay between the germline ends. The CDR3 extends over 15 amino acids. As to this clone: Its antigen is not known.

The protocol was immunoSEQ multiplex PCR, while the TCRdb copy is restricted to in-frame clones and leaves out a portion. The repertoire consists of tens of thousands of clones, with approximately 91% occurring once and the leading ten covering around 20%. The specimen comprised CD4+ or CD8+ T cells sorted from blood, sampled in a trial of the OX40 agonist ivuxolimab. This chain connects TRBV7-9 to TRBJ1-2; perhaps TRBD1 as D (6 bases). This clonotype originated in an adult with an advanced solid tumor such as melanoma, head and neck, liver or kidney cancer. The CDR3 spells CASSLTPTGYYGYTF. The CDR3 DNA reads as TGTGCCAGCAGCTTAACGCCGACAGGATACTATGGCTACACCTTC. The variable domain in full, with the rest retrieved from reference TRBV7-9 and TRBJ1-2, is DTGVSQNPRHKITKRGQNVTFRCDPISEHNRLYWYRQTLGQGPEFLTYFQNEAQLEKSRLLSDRFSAERPKGSFSTLEIQRTEQGDSAMYLCASSLTPTGYYGYTFGSGTRLTVV.